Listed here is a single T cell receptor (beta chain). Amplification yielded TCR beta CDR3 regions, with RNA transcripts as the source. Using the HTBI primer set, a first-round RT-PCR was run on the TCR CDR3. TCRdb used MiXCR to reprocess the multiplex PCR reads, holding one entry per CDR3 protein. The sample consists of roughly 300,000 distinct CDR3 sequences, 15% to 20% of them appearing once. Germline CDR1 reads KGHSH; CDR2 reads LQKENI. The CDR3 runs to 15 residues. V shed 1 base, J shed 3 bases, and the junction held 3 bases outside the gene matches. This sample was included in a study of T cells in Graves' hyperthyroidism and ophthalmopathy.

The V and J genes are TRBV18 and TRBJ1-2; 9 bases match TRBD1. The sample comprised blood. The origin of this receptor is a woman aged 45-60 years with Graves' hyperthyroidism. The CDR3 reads CASSPRTGDDYGYTF. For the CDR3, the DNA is TGTGCCAGCTCACCACGGACAGGGGATGACTATGGCTACACCTTC. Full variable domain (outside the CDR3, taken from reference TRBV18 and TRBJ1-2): NAGVMQNPRHLVRRRGQEARLRCSPMKGHSHVYWYRQLPEEGLKFMVYLQKENIIDESGMPKERFSAEFPKEGPSILRIQQVVRGDSAAYFCASSPRTGDDYGYTFGSGTRLTVV.